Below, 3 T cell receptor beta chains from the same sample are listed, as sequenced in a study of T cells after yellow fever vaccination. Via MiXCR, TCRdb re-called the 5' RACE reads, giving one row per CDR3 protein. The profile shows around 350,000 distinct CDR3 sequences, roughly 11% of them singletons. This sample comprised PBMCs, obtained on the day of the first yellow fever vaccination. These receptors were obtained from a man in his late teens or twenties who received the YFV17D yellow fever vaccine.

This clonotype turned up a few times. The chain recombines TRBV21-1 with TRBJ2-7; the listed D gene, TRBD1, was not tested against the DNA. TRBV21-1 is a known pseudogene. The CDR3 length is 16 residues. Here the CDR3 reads CASSNGPGQGAHEQYF. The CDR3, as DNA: TGTGCCAGCAGCAATGGTCCGGGACAGGGGGCCCACGAGCAGTACTTC.

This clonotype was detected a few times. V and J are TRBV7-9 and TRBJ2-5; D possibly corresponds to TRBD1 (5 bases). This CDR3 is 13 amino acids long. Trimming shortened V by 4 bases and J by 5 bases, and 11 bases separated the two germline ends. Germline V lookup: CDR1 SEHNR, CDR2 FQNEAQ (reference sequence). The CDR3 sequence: CASSYQGGETQYF. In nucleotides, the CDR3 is TGTGCCAGCAGCTATCAGGGTGGGGAGACCCAGTACTTC.

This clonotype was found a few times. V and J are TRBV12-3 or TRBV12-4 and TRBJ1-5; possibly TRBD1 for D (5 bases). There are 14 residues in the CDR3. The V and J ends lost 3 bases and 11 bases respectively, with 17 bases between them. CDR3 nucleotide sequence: TGTGCCAGCAGTTTGGGGGGGTTTTCGTTGACCCAGCATTTT. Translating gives CASSLGGFSLTQHF.